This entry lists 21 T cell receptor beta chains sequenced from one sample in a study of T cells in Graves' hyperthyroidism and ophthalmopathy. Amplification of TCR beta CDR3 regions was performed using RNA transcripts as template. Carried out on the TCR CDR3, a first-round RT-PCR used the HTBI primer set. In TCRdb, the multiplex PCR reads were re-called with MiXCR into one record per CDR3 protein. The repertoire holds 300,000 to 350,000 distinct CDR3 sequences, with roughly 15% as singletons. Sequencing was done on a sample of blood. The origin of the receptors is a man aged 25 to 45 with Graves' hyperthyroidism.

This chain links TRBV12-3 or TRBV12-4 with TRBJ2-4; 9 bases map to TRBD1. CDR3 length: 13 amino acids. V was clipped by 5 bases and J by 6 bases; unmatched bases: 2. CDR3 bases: TGTGCCAGCAGTGAGACAGGGGGAAACATTCAGTACTTC. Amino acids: CASSETGGNIQYF.

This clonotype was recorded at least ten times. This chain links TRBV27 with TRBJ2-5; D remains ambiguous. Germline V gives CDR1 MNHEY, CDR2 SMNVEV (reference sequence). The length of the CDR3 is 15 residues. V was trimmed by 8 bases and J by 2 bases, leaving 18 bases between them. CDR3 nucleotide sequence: TGTGCCAGCTGCTCCCTTGGGTCCGGACAAGAGACCCAGTACTTC. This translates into CASCSLGSGQETQYF.

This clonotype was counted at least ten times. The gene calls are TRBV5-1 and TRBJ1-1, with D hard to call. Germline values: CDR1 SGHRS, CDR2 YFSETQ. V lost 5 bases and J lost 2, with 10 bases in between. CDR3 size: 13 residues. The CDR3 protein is CASRDAPNTEAFF. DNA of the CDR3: TGCGCCAGCAGGGATGCGCCAAACACTGAAGCTTTCTTT.

The CDR3 sequence: CASSRGGAWETQYF. CDR3 bases: TGTGCCAGCAGCCGAGGGGGGGCGTGGGAGACCCAGTACTTC. The V and J genes are TRBV7-9 and TRBJ2-5; TRBD2 might be the D (7 bases). CDR1 is SEHNR and CDR2 is FQNEAQ in the germline V gene (reference sequence). The CDR3 totals 14 residues. V lost 5 bases, J lost 5 bases, and 15 bases lay in between.

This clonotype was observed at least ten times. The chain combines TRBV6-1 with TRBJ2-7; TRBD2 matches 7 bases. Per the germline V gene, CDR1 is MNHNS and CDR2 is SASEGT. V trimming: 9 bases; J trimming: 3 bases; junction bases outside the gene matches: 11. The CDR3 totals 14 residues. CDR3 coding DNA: TGTGCCAGTAGGGATTCGGCTAGCGGCTACGAGCAGTACTTC. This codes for CASRDSASGYEQYF.

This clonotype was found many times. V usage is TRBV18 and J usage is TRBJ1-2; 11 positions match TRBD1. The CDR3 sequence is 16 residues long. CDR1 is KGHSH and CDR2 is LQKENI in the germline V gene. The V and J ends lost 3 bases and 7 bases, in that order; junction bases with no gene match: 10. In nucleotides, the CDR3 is TGTGCCAGCTCACCCACTGGACAGGGGGCGCGTGCTGGCTACACCTTC. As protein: CASSPTGQGARAGYTF.

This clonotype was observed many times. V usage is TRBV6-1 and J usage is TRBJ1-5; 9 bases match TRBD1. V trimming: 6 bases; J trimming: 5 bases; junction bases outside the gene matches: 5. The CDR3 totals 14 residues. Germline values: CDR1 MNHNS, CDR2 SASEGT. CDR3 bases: TGTGCCAGCAGCAGGACAGGGGTAGATCAGCCCCAGCATTTT. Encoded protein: CASSRTGVDQPQHF.

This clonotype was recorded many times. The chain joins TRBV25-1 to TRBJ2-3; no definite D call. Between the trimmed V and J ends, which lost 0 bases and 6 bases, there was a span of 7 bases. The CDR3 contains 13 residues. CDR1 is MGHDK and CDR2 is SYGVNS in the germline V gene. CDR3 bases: TGTGCCAGCAGTGAATACAGTCTTGATACGCAGTATTTT. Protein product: CASSEYSLDTQYF. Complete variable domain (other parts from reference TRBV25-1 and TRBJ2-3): EADIYQTPRYLVIGTGKKITLECSQTMGHDKMYWYQQDPGMELHLIHYSYGVNSTEKGDLSSESTVSRIRTEHFPLTLESARPSHTSQYLCASSEYSLDTQYFGPGTRLTVL.

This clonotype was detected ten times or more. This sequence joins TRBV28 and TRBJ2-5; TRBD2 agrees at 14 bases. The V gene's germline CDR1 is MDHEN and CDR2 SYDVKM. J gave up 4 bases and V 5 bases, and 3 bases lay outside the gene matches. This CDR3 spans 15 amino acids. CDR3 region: CASSPGLAGGETQYF. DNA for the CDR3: TGTGCCAGCAGTCCCGGACTAGCGGGGGGAGAGACCCAGTACTTC. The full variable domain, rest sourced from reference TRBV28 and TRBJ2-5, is DVKVTQSSRYLVKRTGEKVFLECVQDMDHENMFWYRQDPGLGLRLIYFSYDVKMKEKGDIPEGYSVSREKKERFSLILESASTNQTSMYLCASSPGLAGGETQYFGPGTRLLVL.

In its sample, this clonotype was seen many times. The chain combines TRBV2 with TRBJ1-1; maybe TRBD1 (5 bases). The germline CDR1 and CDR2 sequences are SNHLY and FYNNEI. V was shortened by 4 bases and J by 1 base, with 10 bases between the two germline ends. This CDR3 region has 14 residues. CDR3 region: CASSGQSGNTEAFF. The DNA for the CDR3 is TGTGCCAGCAGTGGACAGTCAGGGAACACTGAAGCTTTCTTT.

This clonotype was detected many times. DNA of the CDR3: TGCAGTGCTAGAGACCCTGGGTCGTCCCTTGACGAGCAGTACTTC. Amino acids: CSARDPGSSLDEQYF. This chain joins TRBV20-1 and TRBJ2-7; no reliable D call. This CDR3 region has 15 residues. Germline CDR1 reads DFQATT; CDR2 reads SNEGSKA (reference sequence). Trimming stripped 0 bases from V and 5 bases from J, with 17 bases between.

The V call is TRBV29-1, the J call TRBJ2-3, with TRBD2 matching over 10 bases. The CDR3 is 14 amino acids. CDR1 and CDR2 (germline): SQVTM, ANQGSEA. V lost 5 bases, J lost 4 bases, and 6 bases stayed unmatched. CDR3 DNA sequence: TGCAGCGTTTCCCAAGCGGGAGGGCCAGATACGCAGTATTTT. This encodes CSVSQAGGPDTQYF.

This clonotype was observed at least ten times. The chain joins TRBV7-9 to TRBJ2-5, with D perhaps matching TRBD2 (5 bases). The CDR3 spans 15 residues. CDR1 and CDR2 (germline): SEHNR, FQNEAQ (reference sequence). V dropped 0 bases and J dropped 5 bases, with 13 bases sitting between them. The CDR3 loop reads CASSLASSSWETQYF. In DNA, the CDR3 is TGTGCCAGCAGCTTAGCGTCGTCTAGCTGGGAGACCCAGTACTTC. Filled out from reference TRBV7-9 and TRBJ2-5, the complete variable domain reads DTGVSQNPRHKITKRGQNVTFRCDPISEHNRLYWYRQTLGQGPEFLTYFQNEAQLEKSRLLSDRFSAERPKGSFSTLEIQRTEQGDSAMYLCASSLASSSWETQYFGPGTRLLVL.

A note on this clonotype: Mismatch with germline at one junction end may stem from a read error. The CDR3 here is CANSWGLAGETQYF. The DNA of the CDR3 is TGTGCCAACAGTTGGGGACTAGCGGGAGAGACCCAGTACTTC. V is TRBV12-3 or TRBV12-4 and J is TRBJ2-5; 12 nucleotides line up with TRBD2. The CDR3 length is 14 residues.

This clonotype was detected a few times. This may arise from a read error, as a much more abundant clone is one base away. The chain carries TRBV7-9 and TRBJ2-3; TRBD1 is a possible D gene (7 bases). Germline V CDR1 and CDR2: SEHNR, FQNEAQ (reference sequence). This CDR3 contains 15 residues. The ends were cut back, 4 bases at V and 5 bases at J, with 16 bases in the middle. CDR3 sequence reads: CASSYAGRGEDTQYF. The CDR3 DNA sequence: TGTGCCAGCAGCTACGCCGGCAGGGGGGAAGATACGCAGTATTTT.

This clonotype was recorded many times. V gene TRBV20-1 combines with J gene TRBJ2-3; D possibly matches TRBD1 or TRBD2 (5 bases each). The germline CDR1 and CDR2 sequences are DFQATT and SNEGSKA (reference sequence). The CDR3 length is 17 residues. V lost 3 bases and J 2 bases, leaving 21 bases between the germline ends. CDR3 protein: CSASGAGSLSATDTQYF. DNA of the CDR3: TGCAGTGCTAGCGGGGCGGGCTCTTTATCCGCCACAGATACGCAGTATTTT.

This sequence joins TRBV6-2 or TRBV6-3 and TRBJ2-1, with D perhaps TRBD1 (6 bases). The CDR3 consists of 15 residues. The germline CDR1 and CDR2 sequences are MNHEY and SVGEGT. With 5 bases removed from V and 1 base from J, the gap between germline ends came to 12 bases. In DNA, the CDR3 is TGTGCCAGCAGTGCTACGACAGGATCCTACAATGAGCAGTTCTTC. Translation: CASSATTGSYNEQFF.

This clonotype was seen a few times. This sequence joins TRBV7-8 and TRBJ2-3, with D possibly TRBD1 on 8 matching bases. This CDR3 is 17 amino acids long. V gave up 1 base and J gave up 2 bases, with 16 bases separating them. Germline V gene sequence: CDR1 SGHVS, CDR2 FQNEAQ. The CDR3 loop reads CASSLGRETGATDTQYF. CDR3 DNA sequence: TGTGCCAGCAGCTTAGGGCGGGAGACAGGGGCCACAGATACGCAGTATTTT. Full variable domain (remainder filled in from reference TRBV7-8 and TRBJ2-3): GAGVSQSPRYKVAKRGQDVALRCDPISGHVSLFWYQQALGQGPEFLTYFQNEAQLDKSGLPSDRFFAERPEGSVSTLKIQRTQQEDSAVYLCASSLGRETGATDTQYFGPGTRLTVL.

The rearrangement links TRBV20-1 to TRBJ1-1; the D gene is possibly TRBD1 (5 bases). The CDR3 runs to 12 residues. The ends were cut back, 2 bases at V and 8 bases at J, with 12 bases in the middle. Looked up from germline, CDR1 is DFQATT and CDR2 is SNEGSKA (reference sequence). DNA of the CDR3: TGCAGTGCTAGACGGGGGACCTCCGAAGCTTTCTTT. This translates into CSARRGTSEAFF.

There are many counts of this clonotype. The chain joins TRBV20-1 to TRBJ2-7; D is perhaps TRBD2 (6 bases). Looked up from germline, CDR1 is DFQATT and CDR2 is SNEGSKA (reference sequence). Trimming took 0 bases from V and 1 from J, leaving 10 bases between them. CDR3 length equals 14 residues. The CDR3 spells CSAREGGKSYEQYF. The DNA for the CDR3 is TGCAGTGCTAGAGAAGGAGGGAAATCCTACGAGCAGTACTTC.

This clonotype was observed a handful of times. CDR3 region: CASSQRTGLFSSGNTIYF. The CDR3 nucleotides read TGTGCCAGCAGCCAAAGGACAGGGCTCTTCAGCTCTGGAAACACCATATATTTT. The chain couples TRBV14 to TRBJ1-3, with 8 bases that match TRBD1. V trimming: 2 bases; J trimming: 0 bases; junction bases outside the gene matches: 9. Looked up from germline, CDR1 is SGHDN and CDR2 is FVKESK. This CDR3 is 18 amino acids long. The full variable domain, completed using reference TRBV14 and TRBJ1-3, is EAGVTQFPSHSVIEKGQTVTLRCDPISGHDNLYWYRRVMGKEIKFLLHFVKESKQDESGMPNNRFLAERTGGTYSTLKVQPAELEDSGVYFCASSQRTGLFSSGNTIYFGEGSWLTVV.